These 30 T cell receptor beta chains originate from one sample sequenced in a study of technical replicates of blood from a handful of donors. The data were produced by immunoSEQ multiplex PCR, yet TCRdb's version contains in-frame clones alone and is incomplete. The profile covers just over 95,000 clones, with 95% appearing a single time and 0.23% taken by the ten largest. Sequencing was done on a sample of T cells isolated from PBMCs. These receptor sequences come from a human donor in good health.

The gene calls are TRBV29-1 and TRBJ2-5; 7 bases are a match to TRBD2. Germline CDR1 SQVTM, CDR2 ANQGSEA. Germline trimming cut 3 bases from V and 4 bases from J; bases unmatched to any gene: 14. The CDR3 consists of 16 residues. The CDR3 DNA is TGCAGCGTTGATTCGGGGCTGGCGGGAGTGCGAGAGACCCAGTACTTC. It translates to CSVDSGLAGVRETQYF.

J is TRBJ2-5 and V is TRBV27; 13 positions agree with TRBD2. In germline, CDR1 is MNHEY, CDR2 SMNVEV (reference sequence). The CDR3 extends over 15 amino acids. V shed 6 bases and J 5 bases; nucleotides not matched to a gene: 6. The CDR3 region is CASRRLAGGSETQYF. The CDR3 DNA follows: TGTGCCAGCAGACGACTAGCGGGAGGTAGTGAGACCCAGTACTTC.

The chain joins TRBV5-1 to TRBJ2-3, with 14 nucleotides matching TRBD2. The V segment lost 1 base and the J segment 7 bases; nucleotides outside the gene matches: 5. The CDR3 runs to 16 residues. Germline CDR1 and CDR2: SGHRS and YFSETQ. CDR3 nucleotide sequence: TGCGCCAGCAGCTTGACCGGGACTAGCGGGGGCCATACGCAGTATTTT. Translation gives CASSLTGTSGGHTQYF.

V is TRBV19 and J is TRBJ2-3, with 15 positions matching TRBD2. The CDR3 runs to 18 residues. Germline-derived CDR1 and CDR2 are LNHDA and SQIVND (reference sequence). The V and J ends lost 5 bases and 6 bases, in that order; junction bases with no gene match: 12. The DNA for the CDR3 is TGTGCCAGTAGTTGGGGACTAGCGGGGGGCCCCCCCCAGGATACGCAGTATTTT. Translating gives CASSWGLAGGPPQDTQYF. The entire variable domain, with the rest obtained from reference TRBV19 and TRBJ2-3, is as follows: DGGITQSPKYLFRKEGQNVTLSCEQNLNHDAMYWYRQDPGQGLRLIYYSQIVNDFQKGDIAEGYSVSREKKESFPLTVTSAQKNPTAFYLCASSWGLAGGPPQDTQYFGPGTRLTVL.

This clone was counted a single time. At one end the junction does not follow the germline gene, possibly because of a read error. The rearrangement joins TRBV6-5 to TRBJ2-6, with D maybe TRBD1 (5 bases). The CDR3 has 15 residues. Germline assignment: CDR1 MNHEY and CDR2 SVGAGI. CDR3: CASGSRVSGANVLAF. In nucleotides, the CDR3 is TGTGCCAGCGGATCCAGGGTATCTGGGGCCAACGTCCTGGCTTTC.

This chain connects TRBV29-1 to TRBJ1-2; no firm D call. Germline CDR1 and CDR2: SQVTM and ANQGSEA. The CDR3 contains 8 residues. Trimming cost V 8 bases and J 8 bases, with 6 bases left between them. In DNA form, the CDR3 reads TGCAGCCTTCCCGGCTACACCTTC. Protein: CSLPGYTF. Looking up the rest from reference TRBV29-1 and TRBJ1-2 gives the full variable domain: SAVISQKPSRDICQRGTSLTIQCQVDSQVTMMFWYRQQPGQSLTLIATANQGSEATYESGFVIDKFPISRPNLTFSTLTVSNMSPEDSSIYLCSLPGYTFGSGTRLTVV.

This clone was observed a single time. The chain recombines TRBV10-1 with TRBJ2-7; D unclear. The CDR3 sequence is 12 residues long. With 4 bases removed from V and 0 bases from J, the gap between germline ends came to 4 bases. Germline V CDR1 and CDR2: WNHNN, SYGVQD (reference sequence). DNA of the CDR3: TGCGCCAGCAGTGGAGGCTCCTACGAGCAGTACTTC. This codes for CASSGGSYEQYF.

The chain uses TRBV19 and TRBJ2-4; 7 positions match TRBD2. CDR3 length: 16 amino acids. Trimming at V came to 5 bases and at J to 3 bases, leaving 10 bases not matched to a gene. In germline, CDR1 is LNHDA, CDR2 SQIVND (reference sequence). This chain's CDR3 is CASSLQQRGYKNIQYF. CDR3 in DNA: TGTGCCAGTAGTCTACAGCAGCGGGGCTACAAAAACATTCAGTACTTC.

CDR3 sequence (DNA): TGCGCCAGCAGCCAAGGACAGGACGGAAACACCATATATTTT. Protein product: CASSQGQDGNTIYF. The chain recombines TRBV4-1 with TRBJ1-3; D might be TRBD1 (6 bases). Germline-derived CDR1 and CDR2 are MGHRA and YSYEKL. Trimming took 1 base from V and 4 from J, leaving 8 bases between them. The CDR3 consists of 14 residues.

This chain links TRBV11-2 with TRBJ2-7; D uncertain. The germline V gene has CDR1 SGHAT and CDR2 FQNNGV. The CDR3 runs 13 residues. The V gene lost 4 bases and the J gene lost 5 bases, with 12 bases spanning the gap. CDR3 in amino acids: CASSYFWSDEQYF. The CDR3 DNA reads TGTGCCAGCAGCTACTTTTGGTCCGACGAGCAGTACTTC.

The chain carries TRBV6-6 and TRBJ2-5; TRBD1 aligns across 7 bases. Germline V CDR1 and CDR2: MNHNY, SVGAGI (reference sequence). V was clipped by 6 bases and J by 1 base; unmatched bases: 2. This CDR3 has 13 amino acids. The CDR3 reads CASRDRSQETQYF. The DNA of the CDR3 is TGTGCCAGCAGGGACAGGTCCCAAGAGACCCAGTACTTC.

The rearrangement links TRBV27 to TRBJ2-4; D is possibly TRBD2 (6 bases). V lost 6 bases to trimming and J lost 2 bases, with 17 bases between them. Germline V CDR1 and CDR2: MNHEY, SMNVEV (reference sequence). The CDR3 has 16 residues. The CDR3 bases are TGTGCCAGCAGCCGATGGGGGGAGTCATCCAAAAACATTCAGTACTTC. Its translation: CASSRWGESSKNIQYF.

V usage is TRBV25-1 and J usage is TRBJ2-1; 7 nucleotides agree with TRBD1. With V trimmed by 4 bases and J by 3 bases, 6 bases remained unmatched. This CDR3 is built from 15 residues. Germline CDR1 MGHDK, CDR2 SYGVNS. In nucleotides, the CDR3 is TGTGCCAGCAGTGCCCACAGGGGAATCTACAATGAGCAGTTCTTC. Translating gives CASSAHRGIYNEQFF.

This chain connects TRBV6-1 to TRBJ2-7; no reliable D call. Per the germline V gene, CDR1 is MNHNS and CDR2 is SASEGT. V lost 0 bases and J 3 bases, leaving 9 bases between the germline ends. CDR3 size: 14 residues. This CDR3 reads CASSEARELYEQYF. The CDR3 DNA reads TGTGCCAGCAGTGAAGCGCGTGAGCTCTACGAGCAGTACTTC.

This CDR3 is CASSKVRDTEAFF. The CDR3 region has the DNA TGTGCCAGTAGTAAAGTCAGGGACACTGAAGCTTTCTTT. The genes are TRBV19 and TRBJ1-1; the D gene is possibly TRBD1 (5 bases). The CDR3 is 13 amino acids. The germline V and J ends were trimmed by 4 bases and 3 bases, with 9 bases remaining between them. Germline V gene data show CDR1 as LNHDA and CDR2 as SQIVND (reference sequence).

The rearrangement joins TRBV19 to TRBJ2-1, with 13 bases lining up with TRBD2. Trimming removed 3 bases from V and 15 bases from J; junction bases left unmatched: 2. Per germline, CDR1 LNHDA and CDR2 SQIVND (reference sequence). This CDR3 has 12 amino acids. The CDR3: CASSIGLAGVFF. As DNA, the CDR3 is TGTGCCAGTAGTATCGGACTAGCGGGAGTGTTCTTC. Full variable domain (outside the CDR3, taken from reference TRBV19 and TRBJ2-1): DGGITQSPKYLFRKEGQNVTLSCEQNLNHDAMYWYRQDPGQGLRLIYYSQIVNDFQKGDIAEGYSVSREKKESFPLTVTSAQKNPTAFYLCASSIGLAGVFFGPGTRLTVL.

This chain links TRBV6-6 with TRBJ2-4, with D possibly being TRBD1 (6 bases). In germline, CDR1 is MNHNY, CDR2 SVGAGI (reference sequence). This CDR3 is 16 amino acids long. Trimming stripped 7 bases from V and 7 bases from J, with 23 bases between. The DNA for the CDR3 is TGTGCCAGCACTAACACGCCGTCTGCAGGGGTGAACATTCAGTACTTC. This encodes CASTNTPSAGVNIQYF.

This chain joins TRBV7-9 and TRBJ2-7; D perhaps matches TRBD1 (6 bases). The germline CDR1 and CDR2 sequences are SEHNR and FQNEAQ (reference sequence). V lost 5 bases and J 0 bases, leaving 11 bases between the germline ends. CDR3 length: 14 amino acids. The CDR3 region has the DNA TGTGCCAGCAGCCTACAGGGACCCTCCTACGAGCAGTACTTC. Amino acids: CASSLQGPSYEQYF.

This chain links TRBV5-4 with TRBJ2-4, with D possibly being TRBD1 (5 bases). V dropped 2 bases and J dropped 8 bases, with 11 bases sitting between them. Per the germline V gene, CDR1 is SGHNT and CDR2 is YYREEE (reference sequence). This CDR3 comprises 13 residues. CDR3: CASSFWQGDIQYF. The CDR3 nucleotides are TGTGCCAGCAGCTTTTGGCAGGGCGACATTCAGTACTTC.

CDR3 sequence: CSVEGQTPYEQYF. The CDR3 DNA reads TGCAGCGTTGAGGGGCAGACCCCCTACGAGCAGTACTTC. This chain links TRBV29-1 with TRBJ2-7; D perhaps matches TRBD1 (5 bases). This CDR3 is 13 amino acids long. Germline CDR1 SQVTM, CDR2 ANQGSEA. Trimming removed 3 bases at V and 2 bases at J, with 11 bases between.

CDR3 in amino acids: CATSRVPGSEAFF. CDR3 sequence (DNA): TGTGCCACCAGCAGAGTGCCGGGGAGTGAAGCTTTCTTT. V usage is TRBV15 and J usage is TRBJ1-1, with D unclear. Germline values: CDR1 LNHNV, CDR2 YYDKDF (reference sequence). Trimming pared 1 base from V and 7 bases from J, leaving 10 bases between. The CDR3 totals 13 residues.

The chain uses TRBV7-9 and TRBJ1-1, with D perhaps matching TRBD1 (6 bases). V was cut by 6 bases and J by 0 bases, with 11 bases left in between. The germline V gene encodes CDR1 SEHNR and CDR2 FQNEAQ (reference sequence). CDR3 size: 14 residues. This CDR3 is CASSHRDMNTEAFF. CDR3 DNA: TGTGCCAGCAGTCACAGGGATATGAACACTGAAGCTTTCTTT.

This chain links TRBV29-1 with TRBJ2-7; 9 positions agree with TRBD1. CDR3 length equals 11 residues. The V gene's germline CDR1 is SQVTM and CDR2 ANQGSEA. Unmatched junction bases numbered 5, after V lost 8 bases and J lost 6 bases. CDR3 DNA sequence: TGCAGCTCCTCGGACAGGGGCGAGCAGTACTTC. Its translation is CSSSDRGEQYF.

DNA for the CDR3: TGTGCCAGCAGTGGGGGGGGCTACTCTGGAAACACCATATATTTT. It specifies CASSGGGYSGNTIYF. The V gene is TRBV2, the J gene TRBJ1-3; a weak D match, TRBD1 (6 bases). V was shortened by 4 bases and J by 0 bases, with 10 bases between the two germline ends. CDR1 is SNHLY, CDR2 FYNNEI, per germline. The CDR3 loop spans 15 amino acids.

This clone has a handful of counts. V is TRBV29-1 and J is TRBJ1-1; 7 bases are shared with TRBD1. Germline CDR1 SQVTM, CDR2 ANQGSEA. CDR3 length equals 12 residues. The J segment lost 8 bases and the V segment lost 7 bases, leaving 10 bases of the junction unmatched. The CDR3 protein is CSARPRDSEAFF. The CDR3 nucleotides read TGCAGCGCCAGACCCCGGGACAGCGAAGCTTTCTTT.

J is TRBJ2-5 and V is TRBV19, with 12 bases fitting TRBD2. The CDR3 sequence is 15 residues long. V dropped 5 bases and J dropped 5; count of bases not matched to a gene: 6. CDR1 and CDR2 from the germline V gene are LNHDA and SQIVND (reference sequence). CDR3 in amino acids: CASSPRTSGVETQYF. CDR3 nucleotides: TGTGCCAGTAGTCCCCGGACTAGCGGGGTGGAGACCCAGTACTTC.

The J gene is TRBJ2-3, the V gene TRBV4-1; 15 nucleotides match TRBD2. The CDR3 loop spans 16 amino acids. CDR1 is MGHRA and CDR2 is YSYEKL in the germline V gene. With V trimmed by 3 bases and J by 5 bases, 3 bases remained unmatched. CDR3: CASSHGLAGGGDTQYF. CDR3 DNA: TGCGCCAGCAGCCACGGACTAGCGGGGGGGGGAGATACGCAGTATTTT.

V and J are TRBV2 and TRBJ2-7; TRBD2 is a possible D gene (6 bases). In germline, CDR1 is SNHLY, CDR2 FYNNEI. The V end lost 6 bases, the J end lost 1 base, and 13 bases lay between the germline ends. The CDR3 has 14 amino acids. CDR3 sequence (DNA): TGTGCCAGCAGGGGGAGGAGACCGTCCTACGAGCAGTACTTC. It yields the protein CASRGRRPSYEQYF.

This sequence joins TRBV11-2 and TRBJ1-6; D possibly corresponds to TRBD1 (6 bases). V lost 5 bases and J lost 9, with 14 bases in between. This CDR3 region has 14 residues. The germline CDR1 and CDR2 sequences are SGHAT and FQNNGV. CDR3 nucleotide sequence: TGTGCCAGCAGCCATGGGACAAGAGGTTCACCCCTCCACTTT. It translates to CASSHGTRGSPLHF.

The chain has TRBV5-1 and TRBJ1-2; possibly TRBD1 for D (6 bases). Per germline, CDR1 SGHRS and CDR2 YFSETQ. There are 15 residues in the CDR3. With 0 bases removed from V and 7 bases from J, the gap between germline ends came to 16 bases. CDR3 residues: CASSLEPGTWSGYTF. The CDR3 bases are TGCGCCAGCAGCTTGGAGCCCGGGACATGGAGTGGCTACACCTTC.